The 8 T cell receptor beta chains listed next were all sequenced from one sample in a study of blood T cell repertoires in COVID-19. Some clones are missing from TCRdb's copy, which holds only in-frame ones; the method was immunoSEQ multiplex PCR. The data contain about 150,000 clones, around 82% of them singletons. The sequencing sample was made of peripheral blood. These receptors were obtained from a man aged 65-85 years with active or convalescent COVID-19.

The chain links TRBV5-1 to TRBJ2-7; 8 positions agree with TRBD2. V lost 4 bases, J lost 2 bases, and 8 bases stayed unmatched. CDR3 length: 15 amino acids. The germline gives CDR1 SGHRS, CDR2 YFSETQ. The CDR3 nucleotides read TGCGCCAGCAGCCCACGGGAGGGGACCCCCTACGAGCAGTACTTC. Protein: CASSPREGTPYEQYF.

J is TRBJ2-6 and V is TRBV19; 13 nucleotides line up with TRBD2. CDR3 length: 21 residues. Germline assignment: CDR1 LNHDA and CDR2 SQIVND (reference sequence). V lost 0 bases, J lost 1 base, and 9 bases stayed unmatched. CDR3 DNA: TGTGCCAGTAGTATAGAAGGGGTTGGGGGACTAGCGGGATCTGGGGCCAACGTCCTGACTTTC. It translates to CASSIEGVGGLAGSGANVLTF.

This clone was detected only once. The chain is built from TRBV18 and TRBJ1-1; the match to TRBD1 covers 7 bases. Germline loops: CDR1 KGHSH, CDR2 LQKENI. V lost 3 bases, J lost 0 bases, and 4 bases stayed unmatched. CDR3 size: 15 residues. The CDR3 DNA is TGTGCCAGCTCACCCTGGGACAGTCTGAACACTGAAGCTTTCTTT. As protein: CASSPWDSLNTEAFF.

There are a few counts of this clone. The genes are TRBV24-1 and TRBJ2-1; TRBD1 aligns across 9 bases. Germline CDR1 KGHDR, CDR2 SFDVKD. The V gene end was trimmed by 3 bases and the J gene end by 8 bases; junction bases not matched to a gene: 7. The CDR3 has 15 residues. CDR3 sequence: CATSDPGTGSYEQFF. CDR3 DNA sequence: TGTGCCACCAGTGATCCTGGGACAGGGTCATATGAGCAGTTCTTC.

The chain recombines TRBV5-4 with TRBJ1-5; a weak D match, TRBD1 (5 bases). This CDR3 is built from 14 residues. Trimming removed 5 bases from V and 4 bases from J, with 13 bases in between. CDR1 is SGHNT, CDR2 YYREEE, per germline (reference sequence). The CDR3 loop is CASSRMGGNQPQHF. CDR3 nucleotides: TGTGCCAGCAGTCGCATGGGGGGGAATCAGCCCCAGCATTTT.

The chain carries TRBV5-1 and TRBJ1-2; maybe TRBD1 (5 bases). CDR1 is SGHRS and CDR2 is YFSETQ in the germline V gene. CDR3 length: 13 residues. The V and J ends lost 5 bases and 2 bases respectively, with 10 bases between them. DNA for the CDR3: TGCGCCAGCAGGCTGACAGAGAACTATGGCTACACCTTC. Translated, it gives CASRLTENYGYTF. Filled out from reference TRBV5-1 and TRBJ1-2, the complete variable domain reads KAGVTQTPRYLIKTRGQQVTLSCSPISGHRSVSWYQQTPGQGLQFLFEYFSETQRNKGNFPGRFSGRQFSNSRSEMNVSTLELGDSALYLCASRLTENYGYTFGSGTRLTVV.

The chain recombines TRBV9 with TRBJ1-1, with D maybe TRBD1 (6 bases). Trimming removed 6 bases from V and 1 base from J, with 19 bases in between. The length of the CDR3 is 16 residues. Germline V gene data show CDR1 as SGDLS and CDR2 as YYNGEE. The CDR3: CASTKGVGQENTEAFF. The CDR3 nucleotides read TGTGCCAGCACCAAGGGGGTAGGGCAGGAGAACACTGAAGCTTTCTTT.

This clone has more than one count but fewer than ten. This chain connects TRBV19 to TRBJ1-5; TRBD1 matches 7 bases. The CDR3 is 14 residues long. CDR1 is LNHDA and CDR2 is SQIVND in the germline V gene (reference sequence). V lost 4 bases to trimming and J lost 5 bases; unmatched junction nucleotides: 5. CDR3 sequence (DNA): TGTGCCAGTAGTACGGGACAGTTTTATCAGCCCCAGCATTTT. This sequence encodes CASSTGQFYQPQHF. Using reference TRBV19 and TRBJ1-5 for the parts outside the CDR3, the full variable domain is DGGITQSPKYLFRKEGQNVTLSCEQNLNHDAMYWYRQDPGQGLRLIYYSQIVNDFQKGDIAEGYSVSREKKESFPLTVTSAQKNPTAFYLCASSTGQFYQPQHFGDGTRLSIL.